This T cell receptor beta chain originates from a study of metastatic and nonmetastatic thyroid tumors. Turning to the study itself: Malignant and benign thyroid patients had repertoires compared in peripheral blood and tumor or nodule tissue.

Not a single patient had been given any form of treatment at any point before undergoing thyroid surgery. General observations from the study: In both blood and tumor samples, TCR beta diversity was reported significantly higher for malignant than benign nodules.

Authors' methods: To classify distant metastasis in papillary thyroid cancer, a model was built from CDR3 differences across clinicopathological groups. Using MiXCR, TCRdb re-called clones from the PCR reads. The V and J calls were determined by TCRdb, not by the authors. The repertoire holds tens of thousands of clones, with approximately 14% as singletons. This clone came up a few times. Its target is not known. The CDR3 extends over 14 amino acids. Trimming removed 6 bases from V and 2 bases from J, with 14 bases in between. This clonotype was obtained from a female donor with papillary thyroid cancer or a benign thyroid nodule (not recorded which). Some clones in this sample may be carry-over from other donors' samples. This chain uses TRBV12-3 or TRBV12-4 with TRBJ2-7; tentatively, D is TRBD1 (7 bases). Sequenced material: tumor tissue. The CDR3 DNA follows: TGTGCCAGCAGCCCCGACAGGGAGGCCTACGAGCAGTACTTC. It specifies CASSPDREAYEQYF.